Here is one TCR beta chain with its context. This clonotype was seen only a few times. The antigen it recognizes is unknown. There are no base qualities to consult, and no much larger clone falls within one base. The data are from a study of regulatory T cells in long-lasting Graves disease (dated by TCRdb to the early 2020s). With regard to the full study: In the newly diagnosed Graves' disease group, patients had been taking antithyroid drugs for less than 3 months. Patients with persistent Graves' disease were compared with patients with newly diagnosed Graves' disease using TCR sequencing and RNA sequencing of peripheral blood. The study was conducted in China and was registered as a clinical trial. TCR sequencing covered 13 persistent and roughly 20 newly diagnosed Graves' disease patients, around 35 samples in total. Results and caveats for the whole study, not just this receptor: Because the primary lesion, thyroid tissue, could not be accessed, the study looked at peripheral blood alone. The small sample size was acknowledged by the authors as a limitation that may reduce accuracy. More public clonotypes were shared among persistent patients (approximately 3,000) than among newly diagnosed patients (roughly 1,000). Compared with newly diagnosed patients, persistent Graves' disease patients had lower TCR Shannon entropy and fewer highly expanded clones, which suggests clonal expansion. Preferential use of TRBV28, TRBJ1-2 and TRBJ2-5 was observed in persistent disease, whereas TRBV20-1 and TRBJ2-1 were favored in newly diagnosed disease. Sequencing and analysis were restricted to the TCR beta chain.

The sample's time point, from its label and the paper: newly diagnosed GD, antithyroid drugs for less than 3 months. RNA was extracted from PBMCs in TRIzol for both TCR sequencing and RNA sequencing. Graves' disease was diagnosed according to American Thyroid Association guidelines. The patients came from an endocrinology department in Xi'an, China. Each patient gave approximately 10 milliliters of peripheral blood, collected in an EDTA anticoagulant tube. Ficoll Paque Plus density gradient separation was used to isolate PBMCs, and no further T cell sorting was done. An Agilent 2100 Bioanalyzer and agarose gel were used to check RNA quality, while a NanoDrop 2000 measured RNA concentration. The CDR3 covers 13 residues, taking in both the cysteine and the phenylalanine. Only the CDR3 DNA is retained, 39 bases long and in frame from the first base. The V end loses 7 bases and the J end loses 0 bases, and a stretch of 8 bases separates them. The germline V gene gives CDR1 as SGHRS and CDR2 as YFSETQ.

The method behind the library was multiplex PCR. These reads were obtained on an Illumina HiSeq 4000. To build TCR beta libraries, CDR3 regions were amplified by Arm-PCR using iRepertoire HTBI primers. Gel purification was performed on PCR products prior to sequencing. The source study handled its data this way. Gene usage analysis of CDR3 amino acid clonotypes relied on the roughly 67 TRBV and around 14 TRBJ segments identified across samples. Filtered high-quality paired reads were merged into contigs using COPE and FqMerger. BLAST was used to align contigs to IMGT TRBV, TRBD and TRBJ reference genes, with CDR3 defined following IMGT. Highly expanded clones were defined as clonotypes with a frequency above 0.1%. Shannon entropy was used to measure repertoire diversity, and the Gini coefficient was used to measure V-J evenness. Public clonotypes were defined as clonotypes shared by more than one individual. Starting from the raw public reads, TCRdb applied fastp trimming at Q25, assembled clones with MiXCR and retained in-frame beta chains. Rows are combined by CDR3 protein, so each entry shows the most common genes and DNA. The authors' filters were not applied to this entry. This sample lists hundreds of thousands of distinct CDR3 sequences; approximately 15% were detected once. The top ten clonotypes cover roughly 30% of the sample.

The same sample was also studied in work on T cells in Graves' hyperthyroidism and ophthalmopathy. As that second paper reports: A patient counted as having stable Graves' hyperthyroidism if no progression to ophthalmopathy occurred over 18 months of follow-up. Hyperthyroidism patients were newly diagnosed, with disease duration under 2 months, and aged 18 to 65 years. Patients with uncontrolled infections, other autoimmune diseases, pregnancy or lactation were excluded. Diagnoses relied on clinical symptoms, serum thyroxine and TRAb, thyroid ultrasound and orbital computed tomography. A first-round RT-PCR of the TCR CDR3 used the HTBI primer set with the Qiagen OneStep RT-PCR kit. Most expanded thyroid clonotypes (frequency above 0.001) were also detected in blood, suggesting blood repertoires may reflect thyroid immune responses. A model built on a 13 V-J signature distinguished ophthalmopathy from stable hyperthyroidism, reaching 85% to 90% sensitivity and 81% to 83% specificity in cross-validation and 80%/75% in testing. In validation, the model predicted progression to ophthalmopathy with roughly 66% sensitivity and approximately 74% specificity, a median of 6.5 months before onset. To identify distinguishing TCR V-J signatures, a discovery cohort of around 100 patients was used, comprising 40 to 45 with Graves' ophthalmopathy and some 57 with stable Graves' hyperthyroidism. Prospective prediction of ophthalmopathy was tested in an independent validation cohort consisting of 18 to 20 hyperthyroidism patients and approximately 16 patients who later progressed to ophthalmopathy. The roughly 100 discovery patients were randomly divided into training and test sets at a 7:3 ratio. Thyroid tissue and blood T-cell repertoires from about six Graves' hyperthyroidism patients were also compared in the study. Once sampling was done, hyperthyroidism patients were given methimazole at a starting dose of 30 mg daily, whereas ophthalmopathy patients were given high-dose intravenous methylprednisolone. A second multiplex PCR round built the libraries, followed by size selection and purification. Sequencing of the libraries was done on an Illumina HiSeq2000 using paired-end 100 bp reads. SOAPnuke was used to process the raw data, removing reads that contained adapters or uncalled bases, had a mean Phred below 15, or lacked an exact match to the constant primer or identifier. High-quality paired reads were merged using COPE v1.2.5, and each unique nucleotide sequence was defined as a clonotype. MiTCR v1.1 was used to align the clonotypes against IMGT TRBV, TRBD and TRBJ reference segments. The analysis was restricted to V-J combinations with a frequency above 0.0001, which together covered about 99% of the repertoires. A TCS score was defined as the ratio of F50 (clonal expansion) to E x V (chaos), with BLOSUM62-based TCRdist applied between CDR3 peptides within each V-J. Welch's t-statistics and random forest reduced roughly 540 V-J features to roughly 13, which were used in a naive Bayes classifier (R e1071). Sample size was not statistically predetermined, and investigators were not blinded to group allocation. TCR Vbeta CDR3 sequencing of 135 peripheral blood samples (more than 40 ophthalmopathy, 75 to 85 hyperthyroidism and approximately 17 progressor patients) is reported in the paper.

This sequence originates from a man aged 40-49 years with Graves disease. Donor details come from another sample of the same person, matched by shared clones. Specimen: peripheral blood mononuclear cells (PBMCs), collected at new diagnosis, from a patient treated with antithyroid drugs. The sequence links TRBV5-1 to TRBJ1-3, with the D gene not clear enough to name. The CDR3 has the sequence CASRGTSGNTIYF. The DNA reads TGCGCCAGCCGGGGAACCTCTGGAAACACCATATATTTT.